One and the same sample provided the 31 T cell receptor beta chains below, sequenced in a study of post-analysis software for immune sequencing data. General study findings and limits: With TRBV5-6, TRBV5-1 and TRBV20-1 included, 4 to 6 TRBV segments were more frequent in patients than in controls.

cDNA libraries of TCR beta carried unique molecular identifiers. Each CDR3 protein is one row after TCRdb ran MiXCR on the PCR reads. The profile shows hundreds of thousands of distinct CDR3 sequences, about 32% of them singletons. These receptors have no identified antigens. Sequenced: blood. The receptor source for this set is a girl aged 5-17 years with multiple sclerosis.

The CDR3 is CASSKGLAGLDYEQYF. The DNA for the CDR3 is TGTGCCAGCAGCAAGGGACTAGCGGGCTTGGACTACGAGCAGTACTTC. The chain uses TRBV9 and TRBJ2-4, with TRBD2 matching 12 bases. The end of the DNA fits TRBJ2-7 better, so the J call may be wrong. Germline CDR1 SGDLS, CDR2 YYNGEE. This CDR3 has 16 amino acids.

This chain joins TRBV20-1 and TRBJ2-7, with D perhaps matching TRBD2 (6 bases). The DNA matches TRBJ2-5 better at its end, which makes the J call doubtful. Germline V gives CDR1 DFQATT, CDR2 SNEGSKA (reference sequence). This CDR3 comprises 15 residues. CDR3 sequence: CSASGRAGMVETQYF. CDR3 DNA sequence: TGCAGTGCTTCCGGACGTGCGGGGATGGTGGAGACCCAGTACTTC.

The genes are TRBV4-3 and TRBJ2-3; D might be TRBD1 (6 bases). V lost 0 bases, J lost 1 base, and 8 bases lay in between. The CDR3 is 15 amino acids. Germline CDR1 and CDR2: LGHNA and YSLEER. CDR3 sequence (DNA): TGCGCCAGCAGCCAAGAGGGGGCTGGCACAGATACGCAGTATTTT. Protein product: CASSQEGAGTDTQYF.

This clonotype was picked up a small number of times. The CDR3 nucleotides read TGCGCCAGCAGCCAAGATAGAGGCGGGGGCGGCTATGGCTACACCTTC. Protein: CASSQDRGGGGYGYTF. The genes are TRBV4-3 and TRBJ1-2; a possible D gene is TRBD1 (6 bases). The CDR3 runs to 16 residues. Germline CDR1 and CDR2: LGHNA and YSLEER. Trimming cost V 0 bases and J 4 bases, with 15 bases left between them.

The chain couples TRBV25-1 to TRBJ2-7, with D maybe TRBD1 (5 bases). This CDR3 has 16 residues. Germline-derived CDR1 and CDR2 are MGHDK and SYGVNS. Trimming removed 1 base at V and 2 bases at J, with 15 bases between. Written as DNA, the CDR3 is TGTGCCAGCAGTGAATTAACCACAGGCTACACCTACGAGCAGTACTTC. Encoded protein: CASSELTTGYTYEQYF.

This clonotype was recorded a few times. The V gene is TRBV7-8, the J gene TRBJ2-7; no definite D call. V gave up 1 base and J gave up 2 bases, with 15 bases separating them. The CDR3 is made up of 16 amino acids. Germline V gene lookup returns CDR1 SGHVS and CDR2 FQNEAQ. The DNA for the CDR3 is TGTGCCAGCAGCTTAGGTTTTCCGGGCCAGCCCTACGAGCAGTACTTC. Translating it yields CASSLGFPGQPYEQYF.

This clonotype appeared a single time. Mismatch with germline at one junction end may stem from a read error. The chain combines TRBV20-1 with TRBJ1-6; unclear D gene. Germline CDR1 and CDR2: DFQATT and SNEGSKA (reference sequence). This CDR3 region has 15 residues. The CDR3 DNA reads TGCGGTGCGAGGAGGTTGGAGGCGAATAATTCACCCCTCCACTTT. Translated: CGARRLEANNSPLHF.

V gene TRBV5-1 combines with J gene TRBJ2-5; no clear D. The CDR3 has 13 residues. Germline CDR1 and CDR2: SGHRS and YFSETQ. V lost 4 bases, J lost 7 bases, and 14 bases lay in between. The CDR3 DNA reads TGCGCCAGCAGCCTGGACGTTTTAGGGACCCAGTACTTC. This gives the protein CASSLDVLGTQYF. Together with reference TRBV5-1 and TRBJ2-5, the CDR3 gives the full variable domain: KAGVTQTPRYLIKTRGQQVTLSCSPISGHRSVSWYQQTPGQGLQFLFEYFSETQRNKGNFPGRFSGRQFSNSRSEMNVSTLELGDSALYLCASSLDVLGTQYFGPGTRLLVL.

This chain uses TRBV3-1 with TRBJ1-1; D ambiguous. Germline CDR1 reads LGHDT; CDR2 reads YNNKEL (reference sequence). This CDR3 has 18 amino acids. The V end was cut by 5 bases, the J end by 1 base, with 23 bases between. The chain's CDR3 is CASSSSLTHGRPNTEAFF. In DNA form, the CDR3 reads TGTGCCAGCAGCTCCTCGCTTACACACGGACGGCCGAACACTGAAGCTTTCTTT.

A few counts support this clonotype. Sequence at one end of the junction differs from germline and may be a read error. The chain links TRBV29-1 to TRBJ2-1, with 10 nucleotides matching TRBD1. From germline, CDR1 is SQVTM and CDR2 ANQGSEA. CDR3 length: 13 amino acids. Here the CDR3 reads CSVEGQGGGEQFF. The CDR3, as DNA: TGCAGCGTCGAAGGACAGGGGGGGGGTGAGCAGTTCTTC.

This clonotype was found a few times. In nucleotides, the CDR3 is TGCAGTGCTAAGGAGTCCCGCGGGTACGGCACTGAAGCTTTCTTT. This codes for CSAKESRGYGTEAFF. The chain is built from TRBV20-1 and TRBJ1-1; no clear D. Germline V gene sequence: CDR1 DFQATT, CDR2 SNEGSKA (reference sequence). V lost 4 bases to trimming and J lost 4 bases, with 19 bases between them. The CDR3 contains 15 residues.

This clonotype appeared a single time. The chain uses TRBV11-2 and TRBJ2-7; the D gene is possibly TRBD2 (6 bases). V lost 5 bases and J 7 bases, leaving 21 bases between the germline ends. There are 15 residues in the CDR3. The germline CDR1 and CDR2 sequences are SGHAT and FQNNGV. CDR3 in DNA: TGTGCCAGCAGCCCAAGGATATCGGGAGTGCGGGAGCAGTACTTC. It specifies CASSPRISGVREQYF.

The chain joins TRBV7-2 to TRBJ1-2; weak D call: TRBD1 (6 bases). Between the trimmed V and J ends, which lost 5 bases and 0 bases, there was a span of 16 bases. The CDR3 has 16 amino acids. Germline V gene sequence: CDR1 SGHTA, CDR2 FQGNSA. The DNA of the CDR3 is TGTGCCAGCAGCCGCGGACAGCTTGTAGCTAACTATGGCTACACCTTC. Protein product: CASSRGQLVANYGYTF.

A remark on this clonotype: A much larger clone differs from this one at a single base, so this may be a read error. The chain is built from TRBV28 and TRBJ1-2, with D maybe TRBD1 (5 bases). Germline CDR1 MDHEN, CDR2 SYDVKM. The CDR3 has 14 amino acids. Trimming removed 5 bases at V and 3 bases at J, with 13 bases between. In DNA, the CDR3 is TGTGCCAGCAGTCCCCCGGGAGGGGACTATGGCTACACCTTC. This codes for CASSPPGGDYGYTF.

This clonotype was picked up one time. This sequence joins TRBV7-8 and TRBJ1-6; 9 bases line up with TRBD1. Germline CDR1 SGHVS, CDR2 FQNEAQ. The CDR3 sequence is 16 residues long. Germline trimming cut 4 bases from V and 9 bases from J; bases unmatched to any gene: 10. CDR3: CASSSTGGDRGSPLHF. CDR3 bases: TGTGCCAGCAGCTCGACAGGGGGAGACCGAGGTTCACCCCTCCACTTT.

The CDR3 DNA follows: TGTGCCAGCAGTGATTGGGGCGCGTACACCGGGGAGCTGTTTTTT. Residues: CASSDWGAYTGELFF. V and J are TRBV2 and TRBJ2-2; possibly TRBD1 for D (5 bases). CDR1 SNHLY and CDR2 FYNNEI come from the germline V gene. V lost 3 bases to trimming and J lost 3 bases, with 11 bases between them. The CDR3 totals 15 residues.

This clonotype was detected many times. This chain joins TRBV4-3 and TRBJ2-7; TRBD2 matches 12 bases. V gave up 1 base and J gave up 2 bases; unmatched junction bases: 9. Germline V CDR1 and CDR2: LGHNA, YSLEER. This CDR3 contains 18 residues. The CDR3, as DNA: TGCGCCAGCAGCCAAGGGGAACTAGCGGGAGGAGGGACCTACGAGCAGTACTTC. Amino acid sequence: CASSQGELAGGGTYEQYF.

This rearrangement joins TRBV7-9 to TRBJ2-1; TRBD2 might be the D (6 bases). Germline loops: CDR1 SEHNR, CDR2 FQNEAQ (reference sequence). V lost 4 bases and J 5 bases, leaving 12 bases between the germline ends. The length of the CDR3 is 14 residues. CDR3 in amino acids: CASSSRDSHNEQFF. The DNA of the CDR3 is TGTGCCAGCAGCTCACGGGACTCGCACAATGAGCAGTTCTTC.

This clonotype occurred many times. The CDR3 nucleotides read TGCAGCGTTGAAGGACAGGGTGGTTACGAGCAGTACTTC. Protein: CSVEGQGGYEQYF. The chain joins TRBV29-1 to TRBJ2-7; 7 positions match TRBD1. With V trimmed by 1 base and J by 4 bases, 4 bases remained unmatched. The CDR3 is made up of 13 amino acids. The germline CDR1 and CDR2 sequences are SQVTM and ANQGSEA.

The J gene is TRBJ1-2, the V gene TRBV28; D unresolved. Per germline, CDR1 MDHEN and CDR2 SYDVKM. The CDR3 has 13 residues. Trimming stripped 8 bases from V and 0 bases from J, with 10 bases between. The CDR3 loop reads CASHHATNYGYTF. The CDR3 nucleotides read TGTGCCAGCCACCATGCTACTAACTATGGCTACACCTTC.

The count of this clonotype is one. V usage is TRBV27 and J usage is TRBJ2-4; TRBD2 matches at 10 bases. The end of the DNA fits TRBJ2-7 better, so the J call may be wrong. Looked up from germline, CDR1 is MNHEY and CDR2 is SMNVEV (reference sequence). The CDR3 is made up of 14 amino acids. The CDR3 protein is CASRFGAGGLEQYF. The CDR3, as DNA: TGTGCCAGCAGGTTTGGAGCGGGAGGGCTCGAGCAGTACTTC.

The CDR3 bases are TGCAGTGCTGCCGGGACAGGGGCCTACGAGCAGTACTTC. As protein: CSAAGTGAYEQYF. The rearrangement uses TRBV20-1 and TRBJ2-7, with 10 bases fitting TRBD1. CDR1 DFQATT and CDR2 SNEGSKA come from the germline V gene (reference sequence). This CDR3 is built from 13 residues. The V and J ends lost 5 bases and 2 bases, in that order; junction bases with no gene match: 3.

The chain couples TRBV18 to TRBJ1-2, with 10 bases identical to TRBD1. V shed 4 bases and J 3 bases; nucleotides not matched to a gene: 5. The CDR3 runs to 15 residues. Per germline, CDR1 KGHSH and CDR2 LQKENI. CDR3 in amino acids: CASSLGQGTYYGYTF. CDR3 nucleotide sequence: TGTGCCAGCTCACTGGGACAGGGGACCTACTATGGCTACACCTTC.

This clonotype turned up a few times. This rearrangement joins TRBV21-1 to TRBJ2-7. TRBV21-1 is annotated as a pseudogene. This CDR3 region has 9 residues. In DNA, the CDR3 is TGTGCCAGCACCGACGAGCAGTACTTC. Protein: CASTDEQYF.

The V and J genes are TRBV20-1 and TRBJ1-2; no reliable D call. V lost 6 bases, J lost 0 bases, and 14 bases lay in between. Germline-derived CDR1 and CDR2 are DFQATT and SNEGSKA (reference sequence). This CDR3 comprises 14 residues. The CDR3 DNA is TGCAGTGCCGTGGGTGGGTGGGCTAACTATGGCTACACCTTC. Its protein is CSAVGGWANYGYTF.

V usage is TRBV9 and J usage is TRBJ2-3; D possibly corresponds to TRBD1 (5 bases). V gave up 0 bases and J gave up 2 bases, with 10 bases separating them. Per the germline V gene, CDR1 is SGDLS and CDR2 is YYNGEE. The CDR3 runs 15 residues. CDR3 protein: CASSVAGQLTDTQYF. CDR3 coding DNA: TGTGCCAGCAGCGTAGCAGGACAACTCACAGATACGCAGTATTTT.

This clonotype appeared a few times. The chain employs TRBV6-1 and TRBJ2-1, with D maybe TRBD2 (6 bases). Trimming cost V 3 bases and J 0 bases, with 9 bases left between them. The CDR3 covers 15 residues. From germline, CDR1 is MNHNS and CDR2 SASEGT. CDR3 sequence (DNA): TGTGCCAGCAGTGAGCTCGGGGGCTCCTACAATGAGCAGTTCTTC. Amino acids: CASSELGGSYNEQFF.

With regard to this clonotype: A far larger clone is only one base removed, so a read error is likely. J is TRBJ2-5 and V is TRBV29-1; D is uncertain. Trimming removed 1 base from V and 11 bases from J, with 11 bases in between. Germline CDR1 SQVTM, CDR2 ANQGSEA. The CDR3 consists of 11 residues. In DNA form, the CDR3 reads TGCAGCGTTGAAGTCTCCTACGGGCAGTACTTC. Residues: CSVEVSYGQYF. Supplemented by reference TRBV29-1 and TRBJ2-5, the full variable domain reads SAVISQKPSRDICQRGTSLTIQCQVDSQVTMMFWYRQQPGQSLTLIATANQGSEATYESGFVIDKFPISRPNLTFSTLTVSNMSPEDSSIYLCSVEVSYGQYFGPGTRLLVL.

This clonotype was counted once. This chain connects TRBV9 to TRBJ1-5, with 11 bases identical to TRBD1. The length of the CDR3 is 18 residues. Unmatched junction bases numbered 9, after V lost 0 bases and J lost 4 bases. Germline-derived CDR1 and CDR2 are SGDLS and YYNGEE. This CDR3 reads CASSVGTGGLGRNQPQHF. In DNA form, the CDR3 reads TGTGCCAGCAGCGTAGGGACAGGGGGCCTCGGCCGTAATCAGCCCCAGCATTTT.

About this clonotype: It may be a read error: a sequence one base away is much more abundant. J is TRBJ2-5 and V is TRBV11-2, with D possibly being TRBD1 (5 bases). This CDR3 region has 13 residues. Trimming pared 1 base from V and 11 bases from J, leaving 14 bases between. CDR1 and CDR2 (germline): SGHAT, FQNNGV. The CDR3 reads CASSLGRAQKQYF. The CDR3 nucleotides are TGTGCCAGCAGCTTAGGCAGGGCCCAGAAACAGTACTTC.

V usage is TRBV20-1 and J usage is TRBJ1-1; D uncertain. CDR1 DFQATT and CDR2 SNEGSKA come from the germline V gene (reference sequence). Trimming removed 6 bases at V and 2 bases at J, with 13 bases between. This CDR3 has 13 amino acids. CDR3 DNA sequence: TGCAGTGCCCCCCAGCAGCACAACACTGAAGCTTTCTTT. Residues: CSAPQQHNTEAFF.